This is a list of T cell receptor beta chains from one sample in a study of blood T cell repertoires in COVID-19. Sequencing used immunoSEQ multiplex PCR; TCRdb keeps in-frame clones, though not all of them. Here the sample spans a few hundred thousand clones, approximately 83% being singletons. The sample comprised PBMCs or T cells enriched from blood (not recorded which). Receptor source: a woman between 35 and 50 years old with acute COVID-19. Both conserved end residues are part of each CDR3. D genes are given only for firm matches.

TRBV18	TRBJ1-5	-	CASSPAFSNQPQHF
TRBV7-2	TRBJ2-7	TRBD2	CASSVPGGYEQYF
TRBV3-1/TRBV3-2	TRBJ2-2	-	CASSPLGTSFTGELFF
TRBV18	TRBJ2-7	TRBD1	CASSPSIVTGGEQYF
TRBV6-1	TRBJ1-4	-	CASSESGGAGEKLFF
TRBV7-2	TRBJ1-2	TRBD1	CASSFRNRDRDIYGYTF
TRBV11-2	TRBJ2-1	-	CASSLDYSSYNEQFF
TRBV9	TRBJ2-6	-	CASSVASRAGANVLTF
TRBV14	TRBJ1-2	-	CASSPLTGGDGYGYTF
TRBV6-2/TRBV6-3	TRBJ1-2	-	CASSYSSPQGIYTF
TRBV11-2	TRBJ2-2	TRBD1	CASSVTGGGGTGELFF
TRBV6-2/TRBV6-3	TRBJ2-5	-	CASSYKGYLQETQYF
TRBV20-1	TRBJ2-3	-	CSASLHSSSTDTQYF
TRBV7-2	TRBJ2-7	-	CASSLLSTSYEQYF
TRBV18	TRBJ1-1	TRBD1	CASSPGQGVTEAFF
TRBV10-3	TRBJ1-4	TRBD1	CATRTGVNEKLFF
TRBV3-1/TRBV3-2	TRBJ2-7	TRBD2	CASSQAVGTSGTYEQYF
TRBV10-3	TRBJ1-1	-	CAISTDRLNTEAFF
TRBV6-1	TRBJ1-1	TRBD1	CASSERGRKGSMNTEAFF
TRBV19	TRBJ1-5	TRBD1	CASSPDRGYSNQPQHF
TRBV2	TRBJ1-5	-	CASTSGSPEPQHF
TRBV2	TRBJ1-1	-	CASGSQGYTEAFF
TRBV2	TRBJ2-7	-	CASSDFTYEQYF
TRBV28	TRBJ1-2	TRBD1	CANSPDRGFGYGYTF
TRBV6-5	TRBJ1-2	TRBD1	CASRFPGTAYGYTF
TRBV4-2	TRBJ1-1	-	CASSRETELNTEAFF
TRBV25-1	TRBJ2-7	-	CASSVGGGDEQYF
TRBV15	TRBJ2-6	-	CATSSGLSISGANVLTF
TRBV7-2	TRBJ2-7	-	CASSLNRQYEQYF
TRBV28	TRBJ2-7	-	CASSSPSSTGRYEQYF
TRBV6-5	TRBJ1-6	-	CASSSRTMRDSPLHF
TRBV3-1/TRBV3-2	TRBJ1-4	-	CASSVRGANEKLFF
TRBV6-1	TRBJ2-7	-	CASSVDSYEQYF
TRBV4-2	TRBJ2-5	-	CASSQVSVSVETQYF
TRBV4-2	TRBJ2-5	TRBD2	CASSPRWGVGGGLYQETQYF
TRBV18	TRBJ2-5	-	CASSLDRPQTQYF
TRBV6-4	TRBJ1-6	-	CASRNRASVNSPLHF
TRBV6-5	TRBJ1-5	-	CASSSQGANQPQHF
TRBV12-3/TRBV12-4	TRBJ1-1	-	CASSHRGSRLAFF
TRBV10-3	TRBJ2-7	-	CAISRSGHIYEQYF
TRBV7-2	TRBJ2-3	-	CASSLEGGGGFTDTQYF
TRBV5-5	TRBJ2-1	TRBD2	CASSLSGSGGPSEFF
TRBV7-3	TRBJ2-2	TRBD2	CASSSDASGSRELFF
TRBV29-1	TRBJ2-3	TRBD2	CSVTRAGTSTDTQYF
TRBV5-4	TRBJ1-2	-	CASIPRGGSNYGYTF
TRBV5-6	TRBJ2-3	-	CASSLDGLAMDTQYF
TRBV6-5	TRBJ2-2	-	CASRGDGAGELFF